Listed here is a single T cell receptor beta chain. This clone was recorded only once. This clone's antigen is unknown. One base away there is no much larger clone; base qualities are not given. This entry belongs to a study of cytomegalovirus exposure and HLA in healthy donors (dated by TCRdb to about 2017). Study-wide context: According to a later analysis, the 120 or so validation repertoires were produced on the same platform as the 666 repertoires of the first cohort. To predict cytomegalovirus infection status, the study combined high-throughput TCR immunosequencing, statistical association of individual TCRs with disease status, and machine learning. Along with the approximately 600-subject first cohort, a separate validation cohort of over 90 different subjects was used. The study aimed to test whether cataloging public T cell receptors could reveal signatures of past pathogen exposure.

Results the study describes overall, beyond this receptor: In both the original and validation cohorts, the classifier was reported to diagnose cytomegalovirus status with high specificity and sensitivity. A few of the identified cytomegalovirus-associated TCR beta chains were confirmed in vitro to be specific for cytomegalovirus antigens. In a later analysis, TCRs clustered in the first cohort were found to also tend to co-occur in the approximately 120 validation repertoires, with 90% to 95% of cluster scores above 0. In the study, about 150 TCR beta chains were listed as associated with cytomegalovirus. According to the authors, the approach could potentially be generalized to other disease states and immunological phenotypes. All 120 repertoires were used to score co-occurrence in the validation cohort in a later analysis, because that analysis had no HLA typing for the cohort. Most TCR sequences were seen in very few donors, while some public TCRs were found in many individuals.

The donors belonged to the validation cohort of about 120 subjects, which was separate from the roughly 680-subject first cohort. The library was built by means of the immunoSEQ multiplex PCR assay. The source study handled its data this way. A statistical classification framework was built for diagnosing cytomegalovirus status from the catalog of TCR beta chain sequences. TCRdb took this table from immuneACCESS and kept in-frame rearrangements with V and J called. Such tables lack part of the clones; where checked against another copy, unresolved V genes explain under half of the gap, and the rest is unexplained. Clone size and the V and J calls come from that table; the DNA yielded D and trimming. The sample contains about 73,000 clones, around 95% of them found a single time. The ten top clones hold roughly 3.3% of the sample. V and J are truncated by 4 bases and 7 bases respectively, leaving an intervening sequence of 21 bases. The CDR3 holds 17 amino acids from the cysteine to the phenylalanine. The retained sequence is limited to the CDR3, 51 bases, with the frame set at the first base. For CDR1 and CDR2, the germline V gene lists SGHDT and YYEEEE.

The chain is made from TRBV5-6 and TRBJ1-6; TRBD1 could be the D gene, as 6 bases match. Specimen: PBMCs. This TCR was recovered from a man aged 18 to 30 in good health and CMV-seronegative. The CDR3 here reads CASSSWTAQPRNSPLHF. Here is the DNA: TGTGCCAGCAGCAGCTGGACAGCTCAACCTAGGAATTCACCCCTCCACTTT.